This TCR beta chain was sequenced during a study of OX40 agonist ivuxolimab in advanced cancers. Study results and limitations: CD8+ T cells were the subset that, on average, had more expanded clones than CD4+.

CDR3 length: 15 amino acids. From germline, CDR1 is MDHEN and CDR2 SYDVKM. The V end was cut by 3 bases, the J end by 4 bases, with 12 bases between. As regards this clone: Its specificity is not known.

The repertoire was sequenced with immunoSEQ multiplex PCR; TCRdb's copy has only in-frame clones and lacks some. Among 31,000 or so clones listed, about four fifths were seen once. The clonotype originates from an adult with an advanced solid tumor such as melanoma, head and neck, liver or kidney cancer. The sample was CD4+ or CD8+ T cells sorted from blood, taken in a trial of the OX40 agonist ivuxolimab. The rearrangement joins TRBV28 to TRBJ1-4; tentatively, D is TRBD1 (6 bases). In DNA, the CDR3 is TGTGCCAGCAGTTTCGGGGGCGGAGGTAATGAAAAACTGTTTTTT. This sequence encodes CASSFGGGGNEKLFF.